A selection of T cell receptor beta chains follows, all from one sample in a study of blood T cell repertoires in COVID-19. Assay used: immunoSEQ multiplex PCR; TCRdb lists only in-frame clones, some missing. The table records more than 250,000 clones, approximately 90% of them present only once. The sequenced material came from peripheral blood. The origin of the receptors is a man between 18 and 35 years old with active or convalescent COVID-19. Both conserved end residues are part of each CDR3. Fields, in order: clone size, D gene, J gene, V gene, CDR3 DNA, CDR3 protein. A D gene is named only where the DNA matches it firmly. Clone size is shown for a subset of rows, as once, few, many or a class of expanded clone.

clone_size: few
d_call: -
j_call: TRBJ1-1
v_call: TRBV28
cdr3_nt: TGTGCCAGCAGTCGAGGAGACTTGCACACTGAAGCTTTCTTT
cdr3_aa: CASSRGDLHTEAFF

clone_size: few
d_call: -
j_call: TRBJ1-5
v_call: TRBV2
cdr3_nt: TGTGCCAGCAGTGACCAGGGGCAGCCCCAGCATTTT
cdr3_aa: CASSDQGQPQHF

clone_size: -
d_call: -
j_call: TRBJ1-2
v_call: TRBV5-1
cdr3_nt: TGCGCCAGCAGCTTGTTTCGGGTAATGGATGGCTACACCTTC
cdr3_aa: CASSLFRVMDGYTF

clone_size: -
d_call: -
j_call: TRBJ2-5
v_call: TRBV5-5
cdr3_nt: TGTGCCAGCAGGGTTGGAGGGGCCCCCTCTGAGACCCAGTACTTC
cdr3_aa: CASRVGGAPSETQYF

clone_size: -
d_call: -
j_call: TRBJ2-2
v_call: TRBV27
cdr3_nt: TGTGCCAGCTCTGGGGGGTCCGGGGAGCTGTTTTTT
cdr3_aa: CASSGGSGELFF

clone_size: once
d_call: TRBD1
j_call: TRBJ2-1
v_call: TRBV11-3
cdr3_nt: TGTGCCAGCAGCAGGGGACAGGGGTTGGGTGAGCAGTTCTTC
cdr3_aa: CASSRGQGLGEQFF

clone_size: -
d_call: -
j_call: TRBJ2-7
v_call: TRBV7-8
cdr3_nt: TGTGCCAGCAGCTTAGGACTCGAGCAGTACTTC
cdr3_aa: CASSLGLEQYF

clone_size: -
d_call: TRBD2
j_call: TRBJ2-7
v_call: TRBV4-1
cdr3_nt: TGCGCCAGCAGCCAACCTAGCGGGAGCCCCTACGAGCAGTACTTC
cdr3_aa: CASSQPSGSPYEQYF

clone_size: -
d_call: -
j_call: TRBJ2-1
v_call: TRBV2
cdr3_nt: TGTGCCAGCAGTGTTTGGGGGGAGCCCCGGAATGAGCAGTTCTTC
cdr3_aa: CASSVWGEPRNEQFF

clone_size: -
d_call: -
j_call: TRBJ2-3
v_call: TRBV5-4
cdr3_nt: TGTGCCACTCTCGGGGACTCGCTGGAGACGCAGTATTTT
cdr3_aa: CATLGDSLETQYF

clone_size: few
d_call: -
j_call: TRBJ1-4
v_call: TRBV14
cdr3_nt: TGTGCCAGCAGCTCCCGGGACTCTGAAAAACTGTTTTTT
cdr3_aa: CASSSRDSEKLFF

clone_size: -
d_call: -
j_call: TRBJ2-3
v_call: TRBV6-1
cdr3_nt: TGTGCCAGCAGTGTTACGGCGGGACCCCTCACAGATACGCAGTATTTT
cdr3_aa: CASSVTAGPLTDTQYF

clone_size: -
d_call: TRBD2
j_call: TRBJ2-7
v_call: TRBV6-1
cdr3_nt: TGTGCCAGCAGTGAAGGGCCCCCGGGACTAGCGGTCTACGAGCAGTACTTC
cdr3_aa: CASSEGPPGLAVYEQYF

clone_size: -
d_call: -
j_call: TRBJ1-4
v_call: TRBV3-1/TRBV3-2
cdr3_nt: TGTGCCAGCAGCCAAGATATGGGGCGAACTAATGAAAAACTGTTTTTT
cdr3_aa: CASSQDMGRTNEKLFF

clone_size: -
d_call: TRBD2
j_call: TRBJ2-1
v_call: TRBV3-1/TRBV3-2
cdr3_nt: TGTGCCAGCAGCCCATGGGAGGGGCGGGGGAACAATGAGCAGTTCTTC
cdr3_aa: CASSPWEGRGNNEQFF

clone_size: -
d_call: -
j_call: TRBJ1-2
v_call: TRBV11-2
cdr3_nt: TGTGCCAGCAGCTTCGACAGGAACCTTAACTATGGCTACACCTTC
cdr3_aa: CASSFDRNLNYGYTF

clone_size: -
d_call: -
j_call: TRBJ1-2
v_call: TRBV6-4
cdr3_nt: TGTGCCAGCAGCTCTAACTATGGCTACACCTTC
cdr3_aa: CASSSNYGYTF

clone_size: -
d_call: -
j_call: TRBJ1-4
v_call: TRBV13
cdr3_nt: TGTGCCAGCAGCGGCCTGGGTACAGGAGGAGGGAAACTGTTTTTT
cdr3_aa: CASSGLGTGGGKLFF

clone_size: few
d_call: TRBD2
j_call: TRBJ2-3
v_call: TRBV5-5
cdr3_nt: TGTGCCAGCGAGAGGACGACTAGCTCGACGCAGTATTTT
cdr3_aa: CASERTTSSTQYF

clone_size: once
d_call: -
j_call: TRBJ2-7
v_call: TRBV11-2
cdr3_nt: TGTGCCAGCAGCTTAGGCTCTAGCGTCTCCTACGAGCAGTACTTC
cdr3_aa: CASSLGSSVSYEQYF

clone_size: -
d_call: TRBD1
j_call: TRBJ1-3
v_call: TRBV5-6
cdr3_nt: TGTGCCAGCAGCACCGTGACAGGGTATGGAAACACCATATATTTT
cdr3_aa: CASSTVTGYGNTIYF

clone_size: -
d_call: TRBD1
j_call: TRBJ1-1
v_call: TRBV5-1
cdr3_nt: TGCGCCAGCAGCTTGTACAGGGGCACTGAAGCTTTCTTT
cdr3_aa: CASSLYRGTEAFF

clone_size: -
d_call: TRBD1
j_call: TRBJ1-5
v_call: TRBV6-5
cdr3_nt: TGTGCCAGCAGTCTAAGGGGGCTTCAGCCCCAGCATTTT
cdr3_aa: CASSLRGLQPQHF

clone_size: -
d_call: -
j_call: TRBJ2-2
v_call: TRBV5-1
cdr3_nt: TGCGCCAGCAGCCAGGATACCGCGAACACCGGGGAGCTGTTTTTT
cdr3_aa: CASSQDTANTGELFF

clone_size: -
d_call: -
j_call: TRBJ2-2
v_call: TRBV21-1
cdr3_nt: TGTGCCAACGGGACTAGCGGATCACCCGGGGAGCTGTTTTTT
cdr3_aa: CANGTSGSPGELFF

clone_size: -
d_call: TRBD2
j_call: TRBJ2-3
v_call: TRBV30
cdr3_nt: TGTGCCTGGAGTGTCCAAGGACTAGTAGGCACAGATACGCAGTATTTT
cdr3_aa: CAWSVQGLVGTDTQYF

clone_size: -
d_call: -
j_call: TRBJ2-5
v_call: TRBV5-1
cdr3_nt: TGCGCCAGCAGCTTGATGGGAGAAGAGACCCAGTACTTC
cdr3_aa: CASSLMGEETQYF

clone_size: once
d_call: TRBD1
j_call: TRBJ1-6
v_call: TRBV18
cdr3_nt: TGTGCCAGCTCACCGGGACAGGGAAAATCACCCCTCCACTTT
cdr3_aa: CASSPGQGKSPLHF

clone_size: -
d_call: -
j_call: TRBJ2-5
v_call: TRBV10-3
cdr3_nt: TGTGCCATCAGTGAGTCGACTAAGGGCCAAGAGACCCAGTACTTC
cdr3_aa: CAISESTKGQETQYF

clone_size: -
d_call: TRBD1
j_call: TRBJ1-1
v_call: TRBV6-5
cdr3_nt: TGTGCCAGCAGTCCCGAGTACAGGGGGAACACTGAAGCTTTCTTT
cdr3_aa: CASSPEYRGNTEAFF

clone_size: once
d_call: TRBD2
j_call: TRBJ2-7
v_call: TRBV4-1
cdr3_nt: TGCGCCAGCAGCCAGCAAAGCGGGGGGAACTCCTACGAGCAGTACTTC
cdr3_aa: CASSQQSGGNSYEQYF

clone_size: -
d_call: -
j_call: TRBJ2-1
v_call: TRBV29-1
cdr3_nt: TGCAGCGTTGACTCATCCTACGGGACAAGGGAAAATGAGCAGTTCTTC
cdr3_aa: CSVDSSYGTRENEQFF

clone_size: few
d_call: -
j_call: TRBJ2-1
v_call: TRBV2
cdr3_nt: TGTGCCGTTGCGCGGAAGTCCTCCTACAATGAGCAGTTCTTC
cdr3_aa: CAVARKSSYNEQFF

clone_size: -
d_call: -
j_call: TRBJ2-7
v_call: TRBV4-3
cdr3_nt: TGCGCCAGCAGCCAAGATCGGGTAGCCGGAGAGCAGTACTTC
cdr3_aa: CASSQDRVAGEQYF

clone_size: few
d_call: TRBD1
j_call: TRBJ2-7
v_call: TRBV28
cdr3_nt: TGTGCCAGCAGTTTCCCGACAGGGTATCACGAGCAGTACTTC
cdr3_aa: CASSFPTGYHEQYF

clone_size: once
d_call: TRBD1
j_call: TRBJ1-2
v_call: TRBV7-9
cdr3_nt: TGTGCCAGCAGTACAGGGGCGGTCTATGGCTACACCTTC
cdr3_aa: CASSTGAVYGYTF

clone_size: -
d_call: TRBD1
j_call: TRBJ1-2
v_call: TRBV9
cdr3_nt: TGTGCCAGCAGCGCTAAGGACAGGGTTAATAAGGTCGGTGGCTACACCTTC
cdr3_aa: CASSAKDRVNKVGGYTF

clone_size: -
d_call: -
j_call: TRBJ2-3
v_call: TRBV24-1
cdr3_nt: TGTGCCACCAGTGATGCGGGCCGTGCTAGCACAGATACGCAGTATTTT
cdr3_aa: CATSDAGRASTDTQYF

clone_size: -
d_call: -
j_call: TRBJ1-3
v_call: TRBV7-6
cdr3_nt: TGTGCCAGCAGCTTATTTCCGCGTGAAGCAAACACCATATATTTT
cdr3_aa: CASSLFPREANTIYF

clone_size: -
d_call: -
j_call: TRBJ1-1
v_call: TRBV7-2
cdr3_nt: TGTGCCAGCAGCTTAAAGGCGGGGGGCACTGAAGCTTTCTTT
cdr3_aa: CASSLKAGGTEAFF

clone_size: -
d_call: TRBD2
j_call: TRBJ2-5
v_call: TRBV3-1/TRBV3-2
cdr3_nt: TGTGCCAGCAGCCAGATTAACCGCGCTAGCGGACTGGAGACCCAGTACTTC
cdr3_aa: CASSQINRASGLETQYF

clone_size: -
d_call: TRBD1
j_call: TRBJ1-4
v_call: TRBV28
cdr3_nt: TGTGCCAGCACGGAGACAGGGTGGGCTGAAAAACTGTTTTTT
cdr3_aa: CASTETGWAEKLFF

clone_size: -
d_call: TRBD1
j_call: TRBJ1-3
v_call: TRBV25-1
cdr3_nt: TGTGCCAGCAGTGACGACAGGGGGAGTGGAAACACCATATATTTT
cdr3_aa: CASSDDRGSGNTIYF

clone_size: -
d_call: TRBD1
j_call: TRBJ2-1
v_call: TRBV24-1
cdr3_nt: TGTGCCACCAGTGCCCATACGACAGGGGGCACCTACAATGAGCAGTTCTTC
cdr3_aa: CATSAHTTGGTYNEQFF

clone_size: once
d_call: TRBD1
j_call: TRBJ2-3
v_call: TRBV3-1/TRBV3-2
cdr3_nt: TGTGCCAGCACTACGGGACAGAGTGGTACGCAGTATTTT
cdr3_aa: CASTTGQSGTQYF

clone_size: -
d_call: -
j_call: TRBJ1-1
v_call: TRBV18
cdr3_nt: TGTGCCAGTTCTTTGCAGGGGCAGTTATCTGAAGCTTTCTTT
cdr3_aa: CASSLQGQLSEAFF

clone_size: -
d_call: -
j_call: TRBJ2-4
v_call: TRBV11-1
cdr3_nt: TGTGCCAGCAGCATTAGCGGAGAAAACATTCAGTACTTC
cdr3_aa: CASSISGENIQYF

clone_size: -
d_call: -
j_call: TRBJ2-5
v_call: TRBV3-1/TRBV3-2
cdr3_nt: TGTGCCAGCAGCCAAGATCGAAATAAGGGGAGGGAGACCCAGTACTTC
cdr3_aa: CASSQDRNKGRETQYF

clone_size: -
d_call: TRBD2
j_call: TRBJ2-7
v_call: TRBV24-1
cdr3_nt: TGTGCCACCAGTGATTTCGGGGAGGGCGAGCAGTACTTC
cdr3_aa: CATSDFGEGEQYF

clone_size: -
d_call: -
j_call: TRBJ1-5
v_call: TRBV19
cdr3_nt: TGTGCCAGTAGCTACGACAGCTCCCTGCCCCAGCATTTT
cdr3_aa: CASSYDSSLPQHF

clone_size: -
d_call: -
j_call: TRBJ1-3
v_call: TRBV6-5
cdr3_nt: TGTGCCAGCAGCAACAGGGAAAACACCATATATTTT
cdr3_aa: CASSNRENTIYF

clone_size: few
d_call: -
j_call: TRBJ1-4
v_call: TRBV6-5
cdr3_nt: TGTGCCAGCAGTTACTCGACTTCAGGGTCAAAACTGTTTTTT
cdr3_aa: CASSYSTSGSKLFF

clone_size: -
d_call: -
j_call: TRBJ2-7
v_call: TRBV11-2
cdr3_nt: TGTGCCAGCAGCCTTCAGGGGAGTGGCTACGAGCAGTACTTC
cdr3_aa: CASSLQGSGYEQYF

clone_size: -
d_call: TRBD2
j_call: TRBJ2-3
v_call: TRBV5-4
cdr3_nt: TGTGCCAGCAGCCCCCCGAGCAGCGGGGGGGTGGATACGCAGTATTTT
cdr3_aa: CASSPPSSGGVDTQYF

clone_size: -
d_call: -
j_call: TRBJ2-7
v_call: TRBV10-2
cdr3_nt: TGCGCCAGCAGTGAGTTACGACACCATCATCAGCAGTACTTC
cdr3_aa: CASSELRHHHQQYF

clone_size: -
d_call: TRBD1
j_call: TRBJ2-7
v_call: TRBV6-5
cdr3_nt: TGTGCCAGCTTAATGTTGGACAGGGGGCGGGAGCAGTACTTC
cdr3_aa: CASLMLDRGREQYF

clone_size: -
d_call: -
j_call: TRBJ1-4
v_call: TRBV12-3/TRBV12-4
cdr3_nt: TGTGCCAGCAGTTTAGTGCCCCCGGAACTGTTTTTT
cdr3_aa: CASSLVPPELFF

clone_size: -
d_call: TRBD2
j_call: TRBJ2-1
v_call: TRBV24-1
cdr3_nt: TGTGCCACCGAGACTAGCGGGAGAGGGTCCTACAATGAGCAGTTCTTC
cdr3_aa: CATETSGRGSYNEQFF